These T cell receptor beta chains were read from a single sample in a study of blood T cells in healthy people across ages. TCRdb re-called the 5' RACE reads with MiXCR, one entry per CDR3 protein. The profile covers around 1,600,000 distinct CDR3 sequences, with 35% to 45% appearing a single time and more than 4% taken by the ten largest. Sequenced: blood. The source is a woman under 30 in good health. Both conserved end residues are part of each CDR3. D genes are given only for firm matches. Some rows mark clone size as missing; the rest say once, few, many or name a class of expanded clone.

D gene	V gene	clone size	J gene	CDR3 protein	CDR3 DNA
.	TRBV6-6	few	TRBJ1-5	CASSYKNGNQPQHF	TGTGCCAGCAGTTACAAGAACGGCAATCAGCCCCAGCATTTT
.	TRBV12-3/TRBV12-4	.	TRBJ1-1	CASRQGGPTEAFF	TGTGCCAGCAGACAGGGAGGCCCTACTGAAGCTTTCTTT
.	TRBV29-1	few	TRBJ2-3	CSVDSSSDTQYF	TGCAGCGTGGATTCGAGCTCAGATACGCAGTATTTT
.	TRBV27	.	TRBJ1-1	CASSPLYLTERAFF	TGTGCCAGCAGTCCCTTATACCTGACAGAACGGGCTTTCTTT
.	TRBV24-1	.	TRBJ2-1	CATSDFNYTEQFF	TGTGCCACCAGTGATTTCAACTACACTGAGCAGTTCTTC
.	TRBV10-3	.	TRBJ1-1	CAISGQMNTEAFF	TGTGCCATCAGTGGGCAAATGAACACTGAAGCTTTCTTT
.	TRBV4-3	.	TRBJ2-7	CASSQFRGSFYEQYF	TGCGCCAGCAGCCAGTTCCGGGGCTCCTTTTACGAGCAGTACTTC
TRBD1	TRBV5-1	.	TRBJ1-5	CASSPGTGGFQPQHF	TGCGCCAGCAGCCCCGGGACAGGGGGCTTTCAGCCCCAGCATTTT
.	TRBV10-3	.	TRBJ2-7	CAIGRLSSYEQYF	TGTGCCATCGGGCGACTCTCCTCCTACGAGCAGTACTTC
.	TRBV6-2/TRBV6-3	.	TRBJ2-3	CASRSGSTDTQYF	TGTGCCAGCAGATCAGGGAGCACAGATACGCAGTATTTT
.	TRBV6-2/TRBV6-3	few	TRBJ2-1	CASSYSKVTAMYNEQFF	TGTGCCAGCAGTTACTCGAAGGTAACGGCAATGTACAATGAGCAGTTCTTC
TRBD1	TRBV29-1	few	TRBJ2-2	CSGPSAGQGNTGELFF	TGCAGCGGCCCAAGCGCGGGACAGGGGAACACCGGGGAGCTGTTTTTT
.	TRBV3-1	.	TRBJ1-1	CASSQVPGMNTEAFF	TGTGCCAGCTCCCAAGTCCCGGGGATGAACACTGAAGCTTTCTTT
.	TRBV6-5	.	TRBJ1-2	CASSYLDGNYGYTF	TGTGCCAGCAGTTACTTGGACGGGAACTATGGCTACACCTTC
TRBD2	TRBV4-1	.	TRBJ2-1	CASSQPGLSNEQFF	TGCGCCAGCAGCCAACCGGGACTAAGCAATGAGCAGTTCTTC
TRBD1	TRBV2	once	TRBJ1-1	CASRRDRETEAFF	TGTGCCAGCAGACGGGACAGGGAAACTGAAGCTTTCTTT
.	TRBV7-9	few	TRBJ2-1	CASTLRGYNEQFF	TGTGCCAGCACCCTACGGGGGTACAATGAGCAGTTCTTC
.	TRBV2	.	TRBJ1-4	CASSEYKGDAEKLFF	TGTGCCAGCAGTGAATATAAGGGGGACGCTGAAAAACTGTTTTTT
.	TRBV7-2	.	TRBJ2-5	CASSLDEVRVETQYF	TGTGCCAGCAGCTTAGATGAGGTGCGGGTAGAGACCCAGTACTTC
.	TRBV28	many	TRBJ2-3	CASSFRLSTDTQYF	TGTGCCAGCAGTTTCAGGTTAAGCACAGATACGCAGTATTTT
.	TRBV15	.	TRBJ2-7	CATSGSEQYF	TGTGCCACCAGCGGGAGCGAGCAGTACTTC
TRBD2	TRBV3-1	many	TRBJ2-7	CASSLERTSGARVSYEQYF	TGTGCCAGCAGCCTAGAAAGGACTAGCGGGGCTCGAGTCTCCTACGAGCAGTACTTC
.	TRBV30	.	TRBJ2-1	CAWSLMREDQFF	TGTGCCTGGAGTTTAATGAGGGAGGATCAGTTCTTC
.	TRBV7-6	.	TRBJ2-1	CASSLWGDSSYEQFF	TGTGCCAGCAGCTTATGGGGGGACAGCTCCTACGAGCAGTTCTTC
.	TRBV6-5	.	TRBJ2-1	CASSYSIINEQFF	TGTGCCAGCAGTTACTCGATCATCAATGAGCAGTTCTTC
.	TRBV25-1	.	TRBJ1-3	CASSEFTASSGNTIYF	TGTGCCAGCAGTGAATTTACAGCTTCCTCTGGAAACACCATATATTTT
TRBD2	TRBV27	few	TRBJ2-1	CASSMGLANSYNEQFF	TGTGCCAGCAGCATGGGACTAGCGAACTCCTACAATGAGCAGTTCTTC
.	TRBV6-2/TRBV6-3	.	TRBJ1-1	CASNQKVDTDTEAFF	TGTGCCAGCAACCAAAAGGTGGACACTGACACTGAAGCTTTCTTT
TRBD2	TRBV9	few	TRBJ2-7	CASSTGGDYEQYF	TGTGCCAGCAGCACCGGGGGGGACTACGAGCAGTACTTC
TRBD1	TRBV11-1	.	TRBJ2-5	CASSSDRRYQETQYF	TGTGCCAGCAGCTCGGACAGGCGGTACCAAGAGACCCAGTACTTC
.	TRBV7-2	few	TRBJ1-2	CASSSRWGDHGYTF	TGTGCCAGCAGCTCCCGGTGGGGGGACCATGGCTACACCTTC
.	TRBV20-1	.	TRBJ1-5	CSARDQRQHRQPQHF	TGCAGTGCTAGAGATCAAAGACAGCATCGTCAGCCCCAGCATTTT
TRBD1	TRBV27	.	TRBJ1-6	CASSLRGQGTPLHF	TGTGCCAGCAGTTTACGCGGACAGGGAACACCCCTCCACTTT
.	TRBV12-3/TRBV12-4	many	TRBJ2-7	CASSLAGAGYEQYF	TGTGCCAGCAGTTTGGCAGGAGCTGGGTACGAGCAGTACTTC
.	TRBV20-1	.	TRBJ2-2	CSVTTGTGHTGELFF	TGCAGTGTTACTACAGGGACTGGTCACACCGGGGAGCTGTTTTTT
.	TRBV2	.	TRBJ2-5	CASRIARETKYF	TGTGCCAGCAGAATAGCGAGAGAGACCAAGTACTTC
.	TRBV25-1	.	TRBJ2-7	CASRRPGDSYEQYF	TGTGCCAGCAGGCGTCCAGGGGACTCCTACGAGCAGTACTTC
.	TRBV28	few	TRBJ2-6	CASSRRSSGANVLTF	TGTGCCAGCAGTCGACGGAGCTCTGGGGCCAACGTCCTGACTTTC
.	TRBV2	.	TRBJ1-2	CASSELEAGTF	TGTGCCAGCAGTGAATTGGAAGCGGGCACCTTC
.	TRBV20-1	.	TRBJ2-7	CSGNADGSYEQYF	TGCAGTGGCAACGCCGACGGGTCCTACGAGCAGTACTTC
.	TRBV7-9	.	TRBJ1-2	CASSLGIDSYIYGYTF	TGTGCCAGCAGCTTAGGAATAGACAGCTACATCTATGGCTACACCTTC
.	TRBV20-1	.	TRBJ2-4	CSARVVVSRNEQYF	TGCAGTGCTAGAGTAGTAGTCTCCCGCAATGAGCAGTACTTC
.	TRBV20-1	.	TRBJ1-6	CSARAGTDSPLHF	TGCAGTGCTAGAGCGGGCACGGATTCACCCCTCCACTTT
TRBD2	TRBV7-9	few	TRBJ2-3	CASLFQLAPTDTQYF	TGTGCCAGCTTATTCCAACTAGCGCCCACAGATACGCAGTATTTT
.	TRBV9	many	TRBJ2-3	CASSVVGPTDTQYF	TGTGCCAGCAGCGTAGTTGGCCCCACAGATACGCAGTATTTT
.	TRBV25-1	once	TRBJ1-2	CASSESPGETGYTF	TGTGCCAGCAGTGAATCGCCAGGGGAGACTGGCTACACCTTC
.	TRBV4-1	once	TRBJ2-2	CASSQLGHNTGELFF	TGCGCCAGCAGCCAATTAGGACACAACACCGGGGAGCTGTTTTTT
.	TRBV6-5	few	TRBJ2-1	CASSWLFERGEGQQFF	TGTGCCAGCAGTTGGTTATTTGAGAGGGGCGAGGGGCAGCAGTTCTTC
.	TRBV29-1	.	TRBJ2-7	CSGSGQLYNEQYF	TGCAGCGGCAGTGGACAGCTATACAATGAGCAGTACTTC
TRBD2	TRBV6-5	.	TRBJ2-1	CASSYFMASGSREQFF	TGTGCCAGCAGTTACTTTATGGCTAGCGGGAGTCGGGAGCAGTTCTTC
TRBD1	TRBV9	.	TRBJ1-3	CASSVAGGFSGNTIYF	TGTGCCAGCAGCGTGGCAGGGGGTTTCTCTGGAAACACCATATATTTT
.	TRBV5-1	.	TRBJ2-1	CASSSTVSETQFF	TGCGCCAGCAGCTCGACAGTTTCAGAGACCCAGTTCTTC
.	TRBV5-1	many	TRBJ1-2	CASSLAGQSRGYGYTF	TGCGCCAGCAGCTTGGCCGGACAGAGCCGCGGCTATGGCTACACCTTC
TRBD2	TRBV20-1	many	TRBJ2-5	CSAPTSGVGETQYF	TGCAGTGCTCCCACTAGCGGGGTAGGGGAGACCCAGTACTTC
TRBD2	TRBV12-3/TRBV12-4	.	TRBJ2-1	CASSLIAGVGDEQFF	TGTGCCAGCAGTTTAATAGCGGGCGTGGGGGATGAGCAGTTCTTC
.	TRBV6-5	.	TRBJ1-5	CASSYSEEGQPQHF	TGTGCCAGCAGTTACTCGGAAGAAGGTCAGCCCCAGCATTTT
.	TRBV29-1	few	TRBJ2-1	CSVVRREQFF	TGCAGCGTTGTGAGGCGGGAGCAGTTCTTC
.	TRBV9	.	TRBJ2-7	CASSVGDRRPYEQYF	TGTGCCAGCAGCGTGGGAGACAGGAGACCCTACGAGCAGTACTTC